The 17 T cell receptor beta chains below were found in one sample sequenced in a study of blood T cell repertoires in COVID-19 (dated by TCRdb to 2019 to 2021). Preparation of the library involved the immunoSEQ multiplex PCR assay. TCRdb provides this immuneACCESS table in a form limited to in-frame rearrangements. Some clones are lacking; in checked studies, under half of them reflect an unresolved V gene, and why the rest are absent is not known. Here the sample has approximately 290,000 clones; around 82% occur a single time. The ten top clones hold 0.87% of the sample. What was sequenced was peripheral blood. These receptors came from a human donor with COVID-19, enrolled during active disease. The donor label of this sample is uncertain.

V gene TRBV9 combines with J gene TRBJ2-3; the D gene is possibly TRBD2 (6 bases). Germline loops: CDR1 SGDLS, CDR2 YYNGEE. Trimming cost V 0 bases and J 3 bases, with 14 bases left between them. The CDR3 has 16 amino acids. Written as DNA, the CDR3 is TGTGCCAGCAGCGTAGGAGGAGGGTATGGGACAGATACGCAGTATTTT. This gives the protein CASSVGGGYGTDTQYF.

The chain carries TRBV6-5 and TRBJ2-4; a weak D match, TRBD2 (6 bases). CDR1 MNHEY and CDR2 SVGAGI come from the germline V gene. The CDR3 is 13 amino acids. The ends were cut back, 4 bases at V and 7 bases at J, with 11 bases in the middle. In nucleotides, the CDR3 is TGTGCCAGCAGTTCCCCTGGGGGGAACATTCAGTACTTC. As protein: CASSSPGGNIQYF.

The chain uses TRBV6-5 and TRBJ1-1; tentative D call: TRBD1 (6 bases). V was shortened by 6 bases and J by 11 bases, with 25 bases between the two germline ends. Germline CDR1 is MNHEY and CDR2 is SVGAGI. The CDR3 has 15 residues. The CDR3 is CASRKSRTGNVGAFF. CDR3 DNA: TGTGCCAGCAGAAAAAGCCGAACAGGGAATGTTGGTGCTTTCTTT.

This chain joins TRBV7-9 and TRBJ1-5; TRBD1 agrees at 9 bases. Germline V lookup: CDR1 SEHNR, CDR2 FQNEAQ (reference sequence). V trimming: 2 bases; J trimming: 7 bases; junction bases outside the gene matches: 6. The CDR3 totals 15 residues. CDR3 loop: CASSLMGQGIQPQHF. Written as DNA, the CDR3 is TGTGCCAGCAGCTTAATGGGACAGGGTATCCAGCCCCAGCATTTT.

The chain has TRBV9 and TRBJ2-3; tentatively, D is TRBD2 (5 bases). CDR3 length: 20 amino acids. Germline V lookup: CDR1 SGDLS, CDR2 YYNGEE. The germline V and J ends were trimmed by 3 bases and 1 base, with 27 bases remaining between them. CDR3 nucleotide sequence: TGTGCCAGCAGCGGCGAACATAAACTAGTTTCTTACCCACGCACAGATACGCAGTATTTT. It encodes CASSGEHKLVSYPRTDTQYF.

The rearrangement joins TRBV6-5 to TRBJ2-7; 7 nucleotides align to TRBD2. Per germline, CDR1 MNHEY and CDR2 SVGAGI. Trimming took 0 bases from V and 3 from J; bases not matched to a gene: 2. There are 14 residues in the CDR3. CDR3 region: CASSYSRDYYEQYF. Written as DNA, the CDR3 is TGTGCCAGCAGTTACTCGAGGGACTACTACGAGCAGTACTTC.

V is TRBV5-6 and J is TRBJ2-3, with D possibly being TRBD2 (5 bases). This CDR3 is built from 16 residues. Trimming left V 1 base short and J 3 bases short, with 15 bases between. Germline CDR1 is SGHDT and CDR2 is YYEEEE. This CDR3 is CASSLNRGSMTDTQYF. The CDR3 bases are TGTGCCAGCAGCTTGAACCGGGGTTCGATGACAGATACGCAGTATTTT.

This chain uses TRBV5-8 with TRBJ2-1; 7 nucleotides align to TRBD1. The CDR3 sequence is 15 residues long. From germline, CDR1 is SGHTS and CDR2 YDEGEE. Losses at the gene ends were 2 bases for V and 2 bases for J; bases not matched to a gene: 4. The CDR3 here is CASSFRQGTYNEQFF. CDR3 DNA sequence: TGTGCCAGCAGCTTCAGACAGGGAACCTACAATGAGCAGTTCTTC.

This clone was found many times. The V and J genes are TRBV6-6 and TRBJ2-7, with 8 bases that match TRBD1. The trim removed 8 bases at V and 4 bases at J, leaving 7 bases unmatched. Germline V gives CDR1 MNHNY, CDR2 SVGAGI (reference sequence). This CDR3 region has 13 residues. The CDR3 loop reads CASWDRTIYEQYF. CDR3 DNA: TGTGCCAGCTGGGACAGGACTATTTACGAGCAGTACTTC.

V is TRBV19 and J is TRBJ2-1; D perhaps matches TRBD2 (5 bases). Between the trimmed V and J ends, which lost 5 bases and 3 bases, there was a span of 14 bases. The CDR3 contains 15 residues. Germline CDR1 and CDR2: LNHDA and SQIVND (reference sequence). The CDR3, as DNA: TGTGCCAGTAGTGTCCGACGGGGTCTCTACAATGAGCAGTTCTTC. Encoded protein: CASSVRRGLYNEQFF. The full variable domain, rest sourced from reference TRBV19 and TRBJ2-1, is DGGITQSPKYLFRKEGQNVTLSCEQNLNHDAMYWYRQDPGQGLRLIYYSQIVNDFQKGDIAEGYSVSREKKESFPLTVTSAQKNPTAFYLCASSVRRGLYNEQFFGPGTRLTVL.

This chain connects TRBV7-2 to TRBJ1-5; D is undetermined. Trimming removed 4 bases at V and 4 bases at J, with 8 bases between. Germline loops: CDR1 SGHTA, CDR2 FQGNSA. The CDR3 is 13 residues long. The CDR3 sequence is CASSSEVNQPQHF. CDR3 sequence (DNA): TGTGCCAGCAGCTCCGAGGTAAATCAGCCCCAGCATTTT.

This chain joins TRBV11-3 and TRBJ2-1, with D perhaps matching TRBD2 (6 bases). The CDR3 totals 16 residues. Germline assignment: CDR1 SGHNT and CDR2 YENEEA. Trimming shortened V by 5 bases and J by 2 bases, and 16 bases separated the two germline ends. DNA for the CDR3: TGTGCCAGCAGCCCGCGAGGGACTGATCCCTACAATGAGCAGTTCTTC. It yields the protein CASSPRGTDPYNEQFF.

The J gene is TRBJ2-1, the V gene TRBV7-3, with a tentative D call TRBD2 (6 bases). The CDR3 is 14 amino acids. Germline V gene lookup returns CDR1 SGHTA and CDR2 FQGTGA. V lost 8 bases and J 8 bases, leaving 19 bases between the germline ends. This chain's CDR3 is CASRLGGEDDEQFF. The CDR3 DNA reads as TGTGCCAGCCGCCTCGGGGGAGAAGACGATGAGCAGTTCTTC.

The chain recombines TRBV6-2 or TRBV6-3 with TRBJ1-5; D is possibly TRBD1 (6 bases). The CDR3 loop spans 12 amino acids. From germline, CDR1 is MNHEY and CDR2 SVGEGT. Trimming removed 4 bases from V and 12 bases from J, with 13 bases in between. The CDR3 region is CASSSLGAGQHF. The CDR3 bases are TGTGCCAGCAGTTCCTTGGGGGCGGGCCAGCATTTT.

The chain recombines TRBV4-1 with TRBJ1-1; no reliable D call. Germline assignment: CDR1 MGHRA and CDR2 YSYEKL. Deletions cut 3 bases from V and 5 bases from J, with 16 bases between. This CDR3 has 15 amino acids. The DNA for the CDR3 is TGCGCCAGCAGCCATAATCTCGGTAGTCGTACTGAAGCTTTCTTT. Translating gives CASSHNLGSRTEAFF.

The chain employs TRBV19 and TRBJ2-7; 13 nucleotides align to TRBD2. The CDR3 is 16 amino acids. Looked up from germline, CDR1 is LNHDA and CDR2 is SQIVND (reference sequence). The trim removed 5 bases at V and 4 bases at J, leaving 8 bases unmatched. In nucleotides, the CDR3 is TGTGCCAGTAGTGCCGGACTAGCGGGAGAAAGGTACGAGCAGTACTTC. Translating it yields CASSAGLAGERYEQYF.

This clone was counted a single time. This chain uses TRBV7-2 with TRBJ2-1, with 7 bases lining up with TRBD2. This CDR3 has 15 residues. The junction had 10 bases not matched to a gene; V was cut back by 3 bases and J by 8 bases. Germline values: CDR1 SGHTA, CDR2 FQGNSA. Here the CDR3 DNA reads TGTGCCAGCAGCTTGTCGGTAGCCCTAGCGGATGAGCAGTTCTTC. This translates into CASSLSVALADEQFF.